This record covers a single TCR beta chain. The antigen remains unidentified. Produced via immunoSEQ multiplex PCR; TCRdb's table is partial and in-frame only. The sample holds 100,000 to 150,000 clones, about 88% seen once. This entry is derived from a study of cytomegalovirus exposure and HLA in healthy donors. Overall study results and limits: The study labeled 150 or so TCR beta chains cytomegalovirus-associated. The finding came from a later analysis; first-cohort TCR clusters tended to co-occur in the roughly 110 validation repertoires.

Germline CDR1 is SGHAT and CDR2 is FQNNGV. The CDR3 length is 13 residues. V dropped 5 bases and J dropped 6 bases, with 14 bases sitting between them. The V call is TRBV11-2, the J call TRBJ2-7, with D tentatively TRBD1 (7 bases). Sequencing used PBMCs. The source of this sequence is a woman aged 18-29 years in good health and CMV-seronegative. DNA of the CDR3: TGTGCCAGCAGCCAGACGGAGGGGGCCGAGCAGTACTTC. The encoded protein is CASSQTEGAEQYF.